This TCR beta chain was identified during a study of chemoradiotherapy in HPV16-positive cancers. Study in general: Two HPV16-positive patients' cells yielded candidate HPV-specific clones and common motifs.

Using immunoSEQ multiplex PCR, the repertoire was profiled, and TCRdb retains in-frame clones only, with some absent. The sample consists of 30,000 to 40,000 clones, 76% of them appearing once. Broader study findings: Candidate HPV-specific clones and E7-related TCR motifs grew in tumor during treatment.

This clone has a single count. Its antigen remains unknown. The receptor was derived from a human donor with HPV-associated anogenital cancer. The specimen was blood, collected from a patient who underwent chemoradiotherapy.

CDR3 nucleotides: TGTGCTAGTGGTTTGGGGGACAGGACCTACGAGCAGTACTTC. Its translation is CASGLGDRTYEQYF. The rearrangement links TRBV12-5 to TRBJ2-7, with TRBD1 matching over 8 bases. The CDR3 is 14 residues long. V lost 1 base, J lost 2 bases, and 1 base stayed unmatched. Germline V gene lookup returns CDR1 LGHNT and CDR2 FRNRAP.